One sample yielded the 7 T cell receptor beta chains listed below, sequenced in a study of blood T cell repertoires in COVID-19 (dated by TCRdb to the early 2020s). The library was produced with the immunoSEQ multiplex PCR assay. The immuneACCESS repertoire file appears here via TCRdb, limited to in-frame rearrangements. These files lack a portion of the clones; in checked studies, under half of the deficit traces to unresolved V genes, and the cause of the others is not known. Present in this sample are about 88,000 clones, 90% of which were seen just once. 6.5% to 8.5% of the sample belongs to the ten largest clones. The material sequenced was peripheral blood. These receptors came from a man aged 18-30 years with COVID-19, enrolled during active disease.

This clone was picked up one time. V gene TRBV4-1 combines with J gene TRBJ1-6; D is unclear. Between the trimmed V and J ends, which lost 6 bases and 0 bases, there was a span of 12 bases. CDR3 size: 16 residues. Looked up from germline, CDR1 is MGHRA and CDR2 is YSYEKL. CDR3 nucleotides: TGCGCCAGCAGTCATCAACTGAGCTCCTATAATTCACCCCTCCACTTT. Amino acids: CASSHQLSSYNSPLHF.

This chain links TRBV7-2 with TRBJ2-7; TRBD2 matches at 13 bases. The CDR3 runs 16 residues. Germline-derived CDR1 and CDR2 are SGHTA and FQGNSA. The J segment lost 5 bases and the V segment lost 7 bases, leaving 11 bases of the junction unmatched. The CDR3 nucleotides are TGTGCCAGCACCCCCCCAGGGACTAGCGGGACCCACGAGCAGTACTTC. It is translated as CASTPPGTSGTHEQYF.

The chain uses TRBV4-1 and TRBJ2-7; D is perhaps TRBD2 (5 bases). Germline V gives CDR1 MGHRA, CDR2 YSYEKL. The CDR3 has 14 residues. V was clipped by 4 bases and J by 2 bases, with 12 bases between them. CDR3 sequence: CASSRPTIAYEQYF. The CDR3 DNA follows: TGCGCCAGCAGCCGTCCGACTATAGCCTACGAGCAGTACTTC.

V usage is TRBV7-9 and J usage is TRBJ1-1; D remains unclear. The CDR3 contains 14 residues. V shed 6 bases and J shed 5 bases, with 16 bases lying between them. Germline V gene lookup returns CDR1 SEHNR and CDR2 FQNEAQ (reference sequence). CDR3 sequence: CASRGGWLGTEAFF. Written as DNA, the CDR3 is TGTGCCAGCAGGGGAGGGTGGTTGGGTACTGAAGCTTTCTTT. Using reference TRBV7-9 and TRBJ1-1 for the parts outside the CDR3, the full variable domain is DTGVSQNPRHKITKRGQNVTFRCDPISEHNRLYWYRQTLGQGPEFLTYFQNEAQLEKSRLLSDRFSAERPKGSFSTLEIQRTEQGDSAMYLCASRGGWLGTEAFFGQGTRLTVV.

The chain combines TRBV4-2 with TRBJ1-2; D gene uncertain. The CDR3 has 11 amino acids. Trimming took off 0 bases at V and 8 bases at J, with 4 bases between the two ends. Germline-derived CDR1 and CDR2 are LGHNA and YNFKEQ. The CDR3 DNA reads TGTGCCAGCAGCCAAGAGGGCGGCTACACCTTC. Encoded protein: CASSQEGGYTF.

This clone occurred once. V gene TRBV7-2 combines with J gene TRBJ2-2, with TRBD2 matching 8 bases. The germline V gene encodes CDR1 SGHTA and CDR2 FQGNSA. V lost 1 base to trimming and J lost 7 bases; unmatched junction nucleotides: 8. The CDR3 loop spans 16 amino acids. The CDR3 reads CASSLVGAGEGGELFF. For the CDR3, the DNA is TGTGCCAGCAGCTTAGTGGGAGCGGGAGAGGGCGGGGAGCTGTTTTTT.

This clone was picked up a small number of times. The V gene is TRBV23-1, the J gene TRBJ2-7; 7 bases line up with TRBD1. TRBV23-1 is an ORF, and what it does is uncertain. The J segment lost 0 bases and the V segment lost 5 bases, leaving 13 bases of the junction unmatched. The CDR3 spans 17 residues. DNA of the CDR3: TGCGCCAGCAGTTCCCAATTAACAGGGGCTCCCTCCTACGAGCAGTACTTC. Translating it yields CASSSQLTGAPSYEQYF.